This is a list of T cell receptor beta chains from one sample in a study of blood T cells in healthy people across ages. TCRdb reprocessed the 5' RACE reads via MiXCR and lists one record per CDR3 protein. Of some 670,000 distinct CDR3 sequences listed, around 52% are singletons. Sequencing was done on a sample of blood. The receptors derive from a woman aged 80 or over in good health. CDR3s include the opening cysteine and the closing phenylalanine or tryptophan. A D gene is named only where the DNA matches it firmly. Clone size is given for some rows only: seen once, a few or many times, or a class if the clone is expanded.

v_call,d_call,cdr3_length,j_call,clone_size,cdr3_nt,cdr3_aa
TRBV5-4,TRBD2,14,TRBJ2-5,many,TGTGCCAGCAGTCCACTAGCGGTCCAAGAGACCCAGTACTTC,CASSPLAVQETQYF
TRBV5-1,TRBD2,13,TRBJ2-1,many,TGCGCCAGCAGCTTTCGGGGGGTAGATGAGCAGTTCTTC,CASSFRGVDEQFF
TRBV6-5,TRBD1,15,TRBJ2-5,-,TGTGCCAGCTCACAACCCCAGGGGGCGAGAGGGACCCAGTACTTC,CASSQPQGARGTQYF
TRBV5-1,-,12,TRBJ1-1,-,TGCGCCAGCAGCTTACCAGGGGCTGAAGCTTTCTTT,CASSLPGAEAFF
TRBV11-2,TRBD2,20,TRBJ2-4,few,TGTGCCAGCAGCCTAAGACTAGCGGGGGTTTCAAATCTAGCCAAAAACATTCAGTACTTC,CASSLRLAGVSNLAKNIQYF
TRBV12-3/TRBV12-4,-,14,TRBJ1-6,-,TGTGCCAGCAGTTTAGCGGGTTTGGATTCACCCCTCCACTTT,CASSLAGLDSPLHF
TRBV7-3,-,15,TRBJ2-1,many,TGTGCCAGCAGGGGGGCCCGAGGTTCCTACAATGAGCAGTTCTTC,CASRGARGSYNEQFF
TRBV4-3,-,18,TRBJ2-3,-,TGCGCCAGCAGCCAAGAAGGTGGCCTGATTGGACCCACAGATACGCAGTATTTT,CASSQEGGLIGPTDTQYF
TRBV20-1,TRBD1,14,TRBJ1-6,many,TGCAGTGCAACAATCAGGGGGAATAATTCACCCCTCCACTTT,CSATIRGNNSPLHF
TRBV27,-,13,TRBJ2-7,-,TGTGCCAGCAGTTTATCCCCCCCCCTGGAGCAGTACTTC,CASSLSPPLEQYF
TRBV25-1,-,15,TRBJ2-4,-,TGTGCCAGCAGTGACGGCGGCGGGGCAGGGAACATTCAGTACTTC,CASSDGGGAGNIQYF
TRBV5-1,-,12,TRBJ2-5,-,TGCGCCAGCACCGACTTAGAAGAGACCCAGTACTTC,CASTDLEETQYF
TRBV20-1,TRBD2,13,TRBJ2-7,few,TGCAGTGCTACCTCCGGGACTAGTGTCGAGCAGTACTTC,CSATSGTSVEQYF
TRBV6-6,-,11,TRBJ1-2,-,TGTGCCAGCTCAACCTACTATGGCTACATCTTC,CASSTYYGYIF
TRBV14,-,15,TRBJ2-7,-,TGTGCCAGCAGCCAAGTGGGGAAAACCACCTACGAGCAGTACTTC,CASSQVGKTTYEQYF
TRBV6-4,TRBD1,15,TRBJ2-3,few,TGTGCCAGCAGCCGCGGACAGGGAGACACGGATACGCAGTATTTT,CASSRGQGDTDTQYF
TRBV21-1,-,16,TRBJ2-3,once,TGTGCCAGCAGCTACGACAGGGCCTCTAGCACAGATACGCAGTATTTT,CASSYDRASSTDTQYF
TRBV4-1,TRBD1,17,TRBJ2-3,-,TGCGCCAGCAGCCAACGTGGGACAGGGGGAGAAGTCGGCACGCAGTATTTT,CASSQRGTGGEVGTQYF
TRBV4-1,-,12,TRBJ2-7,many,TGCGCCAGCAGCCGCCCTTCCTACGAGCAGTACTTC,CASSRPSYEQYF
TRBV20-1,-,17,TRBJ1-1,-,TGCAGTGCCCGAACCCCGTTGGGACACCCCCGGGGAACTGAAGCTTTCTTT,CSARTPLGHPRGTEAFF
TRBV5-1,-,15,TRBJ1-5,many,TGCGCCAGCAGCTTGGCTGCGGGAGGCAATCAGCCCCAGCATTTT,CASSLAAGGNQPQHF
TRBV6-6,-,16,TRBJ2-7,few,TGTGCCAGCAGTTACTCGAAGTTAGGCTCCTACAATGAGCAGTACTTC,CASSYSKLGSYNEQYF
TRBV2,TRBD2,18,TRBJ2-1,-,TGTGCCAGCAGGACCTCCGGGACTAGCGGGAGCTCCTACAATGAGCAGTTCTTC,CASRTSGTSGSSYNEQFF
TRBV7-7,TRBD2,14,TRBJ2-2,-,TGTGCTAGCAGCACGGGAGGGTGGACCGGGGAGCTGTTTTTT,CASSTGGWTGELFF
TRBV4-3,-,15,TRBJ2-5,-,TGCGCCAGCAGCCCCGGGGCAGGAGGAGGAGAGACCCAGTACTTC,CASSPGAGGGETQYF
TRBV7-9,-,15,TRBJ1-2,-,TGTGCCAGCAGCTTAGTGAGTCAGCCTAACTATGGCTACACCTTC,CASSLVSQPNYGYTF
TRBV5-1,TRBD2,17,TRBJ2-3,many,TGCGCCAGCAGCAACGGACTAGCGGGAGGGGAGGCAGATACGCAGTATTTT,CASSNGLAGGEADTQYF
TRBV27,TRBD1,15,TRBJ1-2,many,TGTGCCAGCAGCTGGAAAGGACAGGGATCCTATGGCTACACCTTC,CASSWKGQGSYGYTF
TRBV5-1,-,14,TRBJ2-3,-,TGCGCCAGCAGCTTGGCCCCAGATTCAGATACGCAGTATTTT,CASSLAPDSDTQYF
TRBV4-1,TRBD1,14,TRBJ1-5,-,TGCGCCAGCAAAGGGGGGGACAGTAATCAGCCCCAGCATTTT,CASKGGDSNQPQHF
TRBV28,TRBD2,13,TRBJ2-1,-,TGTGCCAGCATCAAGCGGGGGAACAATGAGCAGTTCTTC,CASIKRGNNEQFF
TRBV20-1,-,17,TRBJ2-1,few,TGCAGTGCTAGAGATGGGCAGCGGGCCGCCGGACTCAGAGAGCAGTTCTTC,CSARDGQRAAGLREQFF
TRBV9,-,12,TRBJ2-2,few,TGTGCCAGCAGCGCGATCCCCGGGGAGCTGTTTTTT,CASSAIPGELFF
TRBV5-1,-,15,TRBJ2-1,many,TGCGCCAGCAGCTTGGGATCTAGCGAGTACAATGAGCAGTTCTTC,CASSLGSSEYNEQFF
TRBV18,TRBD2,14,TRBJ2-5,-,TGTGCCAGCTCCATACGGACTAGCCAAGAGACCCAGTACTTC,CASSIRTSQETQYF
TRBV20-1,-,11,TRBJ2-5,many,TGCAGTGCTAAGCAGGGAGAGACCCAGTACTTC,CSAKQGETQYF
TRBV4-2,-,16,TRBJ2-5,-,TGTGCCAGCAGCCAAGATCGGCTGGCGGGGAAAGAGACCCAGTACTTC,CASSQDRLAGKETQYF
TRBV20-1,TRBD1,14,TRBJ2-2,few,TGCAGTGCTAGACGTACAGGGGGTCCCGGGGAGCTGTTTTTT,CSARRTGGPGELFF
TRBV10-3,-,13,TRBJ2-3,-,TGTGCCATCAGTGAGACACAGGGCGATACGCAGTATTTT,CAISETQGDTQYF
TRBV28,-,14,TRBJ2-7,-,TGTGCCAGCCTACCCGCTAGCGTTCAAAACGAGCAGTACTTC,CASLPASVQNEQYF
TRBV10-3,TRBD1,15,TRBJ1-2,-,TGTGCCATCAGTGAGCCGGGACAGGCATCCTATGGCTACACCTTC,CAISEPGQASYGYTF
TRBV29-1,TRBD1,15,TRBJ2-5,-,TGCAGCGTCTCGATGGTGACAGGGGGATTGGAGACCCAGTACTTC,CSVSMVTGGLETQYF
TRBV6-6,-,12,TRBJ1-5,-,TGTGCCAGCAGCCAGGACACCCCAGCCCAGCATTTT,CASSQDTPAQHF
TRBV2,TRBD1,14,TRBJ1-2,-,TGTGCCAGCAGCGAACAGGGGTATGCCTATGGCTACACCTTC,CASSEQGYAYGYTF
TRBV6-5,TRBD2,15,TRBJ2-1,-,TGTGCCAGCAGGACGGGACTAGCGATATACAATGAGCAGTTCTTC,CASRTGLAIYNEQFF
TRBV6-2/TRBV6-3,TRBD1,15,TRBJ2-5,-,TGTGCCAGCAGTTACGCCGACAGGGCGCGAGAGACCCAGTACTTC,CASSYADRARETQYF
TRBV24-1,-,11,TRBJ1-2,many,TGTGCCACAAACGACAGAGGCGGCTACACCTTC,CATNDRGGYTF
TRBV2,TRBD2,17,TRBJ2-1,-,TGTGCCAGCAGCTTCCTAGCGGGAGGGCGCCTTAGGGGTGAGCAGTTCTTC,CASSFLAGGRLRGEQFF
TRBV5-1,-,14,TRBJ1-4,-,TGCGCCAGCAGCTTGCCAGGGAGAAATGAAAAACTGTTTTTT,CASSLPGRNEKLFF
TRBV29-1,-,11,TRBJ2-2,-,TGCAGCGTCCCGGACCTCGGGGAGCTGTTTTTT,CSVPDLGELFF
TRBV2,-,14,TRBJ2-7,few,TGTGCCAGCAGTGATACCGGGGTGAACAATGAGCAGTACTTC,CASSDTGVNNEQYF
TRBV12-3/TRBV12-4,-,12,TRBJ2-7,-,TGTGCCAGCAGTTTTGACCCAAACGAGCAGTACTTC,CASSFDPNEQYF
TRBV9,-,13,TRBJ2-1,-,TGTGCCAGCAGCCCCAGCACTTCGAATGAGCAGTTCTTC,CASSPSTSNEQFF